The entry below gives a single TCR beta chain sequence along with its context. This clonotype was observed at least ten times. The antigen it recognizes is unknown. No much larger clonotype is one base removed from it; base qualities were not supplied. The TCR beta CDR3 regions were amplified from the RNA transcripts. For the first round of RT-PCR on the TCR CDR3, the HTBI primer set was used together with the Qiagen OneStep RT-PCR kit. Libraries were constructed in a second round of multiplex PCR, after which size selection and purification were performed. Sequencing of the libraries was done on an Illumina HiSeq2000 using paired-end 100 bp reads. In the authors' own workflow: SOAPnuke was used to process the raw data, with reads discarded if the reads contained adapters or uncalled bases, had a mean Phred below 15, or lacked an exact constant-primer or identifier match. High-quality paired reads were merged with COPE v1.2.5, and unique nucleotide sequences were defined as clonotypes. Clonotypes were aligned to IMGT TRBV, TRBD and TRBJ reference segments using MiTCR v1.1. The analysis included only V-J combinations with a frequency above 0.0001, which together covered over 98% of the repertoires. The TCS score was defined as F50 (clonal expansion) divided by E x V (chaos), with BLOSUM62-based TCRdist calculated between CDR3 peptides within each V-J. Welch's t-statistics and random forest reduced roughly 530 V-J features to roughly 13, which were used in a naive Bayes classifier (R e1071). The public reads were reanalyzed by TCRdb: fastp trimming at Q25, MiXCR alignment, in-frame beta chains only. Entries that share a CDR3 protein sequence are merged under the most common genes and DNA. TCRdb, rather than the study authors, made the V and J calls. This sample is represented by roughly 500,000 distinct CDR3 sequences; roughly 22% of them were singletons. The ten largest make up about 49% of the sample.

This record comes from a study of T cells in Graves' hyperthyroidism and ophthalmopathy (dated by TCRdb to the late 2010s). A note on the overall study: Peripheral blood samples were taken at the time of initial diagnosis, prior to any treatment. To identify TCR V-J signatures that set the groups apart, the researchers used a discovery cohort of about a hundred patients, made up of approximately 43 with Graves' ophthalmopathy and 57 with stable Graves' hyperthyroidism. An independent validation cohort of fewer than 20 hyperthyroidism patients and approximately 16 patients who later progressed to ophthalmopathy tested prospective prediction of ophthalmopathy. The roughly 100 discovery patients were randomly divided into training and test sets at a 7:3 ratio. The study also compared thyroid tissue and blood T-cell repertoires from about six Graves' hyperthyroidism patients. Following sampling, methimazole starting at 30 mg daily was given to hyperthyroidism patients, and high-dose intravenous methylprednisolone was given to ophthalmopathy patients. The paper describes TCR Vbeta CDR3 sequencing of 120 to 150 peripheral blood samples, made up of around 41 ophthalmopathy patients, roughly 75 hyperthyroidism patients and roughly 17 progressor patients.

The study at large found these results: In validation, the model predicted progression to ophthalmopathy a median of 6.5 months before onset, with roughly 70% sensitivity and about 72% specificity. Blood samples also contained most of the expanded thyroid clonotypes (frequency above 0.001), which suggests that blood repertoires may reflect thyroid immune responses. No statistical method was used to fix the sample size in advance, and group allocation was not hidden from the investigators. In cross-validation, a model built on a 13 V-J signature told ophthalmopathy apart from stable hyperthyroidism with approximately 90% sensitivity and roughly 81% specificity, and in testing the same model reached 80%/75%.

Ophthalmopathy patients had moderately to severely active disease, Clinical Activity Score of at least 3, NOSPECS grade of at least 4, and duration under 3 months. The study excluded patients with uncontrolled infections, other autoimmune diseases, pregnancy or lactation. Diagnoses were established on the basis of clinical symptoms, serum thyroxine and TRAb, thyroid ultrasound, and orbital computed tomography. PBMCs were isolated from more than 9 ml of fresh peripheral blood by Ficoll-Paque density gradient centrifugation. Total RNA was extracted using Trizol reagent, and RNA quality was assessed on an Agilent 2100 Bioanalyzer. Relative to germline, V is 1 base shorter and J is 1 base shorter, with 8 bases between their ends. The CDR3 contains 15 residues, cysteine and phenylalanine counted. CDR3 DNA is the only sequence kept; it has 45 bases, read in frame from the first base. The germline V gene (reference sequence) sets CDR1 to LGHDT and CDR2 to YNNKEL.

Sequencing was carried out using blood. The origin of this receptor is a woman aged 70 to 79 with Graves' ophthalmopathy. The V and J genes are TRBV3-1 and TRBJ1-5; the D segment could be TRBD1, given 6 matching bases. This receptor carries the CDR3 CASSQGGQSNQPQHF. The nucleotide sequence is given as TGTGCCAGCAGCCAAGGAGGACAGAGCAATCAGCCCCAGCATTTT.